This T cell receptor beta chain was recorded in a study of cytomegalovirus exposure and HLA in healthy donors (TCRdb year 2017). For context, the study as a whole: An earlier analysis of 550 to 700 of the donors reported approximately 300 Gb of sequence data and some 120 million unique TCR beta sequences from about 200 million T cells. An early release that covered around 590 HLA-typed donors contained approximately 300 gigabases of sequencing data and roughly 84 million unique TCR sequences. Among the roughly 400 genotyped donors, approximately 81% belonged to the genetic ancestry cluster associated with self-reported Caucasian donors. The study aimed to test whether signatures of past pathogen exposure could be identified by cataloging public T cell receptors. The study profiled the T cell repertoires of about 640 subjects by immunosequencing and related them to cytomegalovirus serostatus. Besides the first cohort of roughly 640 subjects, a separate validation cohort made up of 120 different subjects was used. To predict cytomegalovirus infection status, the study combined high-throughput TCR immunosequencing, statistical association of individual TCRs with disease status, and machine learning. A later analysis re-examined previously published TCR beta repertoires from 610 or so donors and added high-resolution HLA genotyping to investigate patterns of TCR occurrence. In the later analysis, no new phenotypic data were used to find candidate immune exposures; instead, reliance was placed on TCR beta sequences and their occurrence across donors. An earlier analysis of more than 450 of the donors used high-throughput TCR beta sequencing to judge whether each TCR beta V gene segment behaved as functional or pseudogenic. Donor age, sex, ethnicity and CMV serostatus were compiled alongside the repertoire data. Genome-wide SNP genotypes for about three fifths of the 666 donors were used in a later genetic analysis, which treated that subset as a discovery cohort. All discovery cohort repertoires had been generated using a single sequencing platform. HLA typing covered class I and class II loci at four-digit resolution. The number of donors typed differed by locus, with 629-630 for A, B, C, DRB1 and DQB1, roughly 520 for DQA1, under 610 for DPA1, and around 430 for DPB1. A handful of DR-DQ haplotypes were handled as single units for association and clustering because linkage in the cohort was strong. Among under 450 genotyped donors of the cohort, an average of around 240,000 unique TCR beta nucleotide sequences were sequenced per donor, roughly 20% of them non-productive.

Libraries were made using the immunoSEQ multiplex PCR assay. A mixture of 60 forward primers for TCR Vbeta segments and 13 reverse primers for TCR Jbeta segments was used in the multiplex PCR. The CDR3 region of rearranged TCR beta genes was amplified from genomic DNA by a multiplex PCR assay. Amplified TCR beta libraries were sequenced as 87-base-pair reads on the Illumina HiSeq System. Per the authors' processing: A later analysis tallied 75 million to 95 million unique TCR beta chains across the 660 or so repertoires, and some 10 million of those chains were shared by two or more donors. Raw reads were error-corrected and collapsed into unique sequences with a nearest-neighbor algorithm that merged closely related sequences to remove PCR and sequencing errors. V, D and J gene segments were assigned by aligning CDR3 sequences to IMGT reference sequences. For a sequence to be retained, at least a six-nucleotide match to both a V gene segment and a J gene segment was required. Rearrangements were called productive when the CDR3 lacked stop codons and stayed in frame with V and J; all others were non-productive. CDR3 was defined according to IMGT convention as the region running from the second conserved V-encoded cysteine to the conserved J-encoded phenylalanine. Sequences without an unambiguous match to a single V gene segment were excluded from the earlier analysis of almost 600 of the donors. In an earlier analysis of a few hundred of the donors, a V segment was called functional when productive rearrangements were above 56.7%, and segregating when the standard deviation between donors exceeded 5%. A statistical classification framework was built for diagnosing cytomegalovirus status from the catalog of TCR beta chain sequences. A later analysis assigned V and J genes by comparing TCR nucleotide sequences with IMGT/GENE-DB human TR gene sequences. The TCRdist pipeline was used in a later analysis to assign CDR3 sequences and most-parsimonious VDJ recombination scenarios. In a later analysis, every TCR beta chain was defined by the combination of its CDR3 amino acid sequence and its V-gene family, and reads without a unique V-gene family were dropped. To address suspected cross-contamination and a sequencing artifact, a later analysis removed roughly 640 highly shared, low-generation-probability nucleotide sequences. For each public chain, a later analysis derived a clonal expansion index from normalized ranks of inferred template counts within each repertoire. In a later analysis, generation probabilities were computed with a VDJ recombination model fitted to out-of-frame rearrangements, and the resulting probabilities were checked against IGoR. In a later analysis, hypergeometric tests were used to score TCR-TCR, TCR-HLA and TCR-CMV co-occurrence, with a repertoire-size bias correction applied to TCR pairs. In a later analysis, false discovery rates were estimated by permuting HLA or CMV assignments 20 times. In a later analysis, co-occurring TCRs were grouped using DBSCAN, with TCRdist sequence similarity added in when clustering inside HLA-allele-positive subsets. Repertoires with fewer than 30,000 or more than 120,000 public chains, plus five repertoires with anomalous nucleotide sharing, were excluded from co-occurrence clustering. TCRdb stores this immuneACCESS table with in-frame sequences only. Part of the clones is absent; in the studies checked, under half of the shortfall reflects unresolved V genes, and no reason is known for the rest. For V, J and clone size, that table is used; D and trimming come from the DNA. A total of 150,000 to 180,000 clones appear in this sample, 85% of them only once. About 2.1% of the sample goes to the ten largest clones.

V and J lose 10 bases and 4 bases, and a span of 13 bases separates them. The CDR3 contains 12 residues, cysteine and phenylalanine counted. CDR3 DNA only is kept here, 36 bases in frame from base 1. Via the germline V gene, CDR1 is MNHEY and CDR2 SVGAGI. Broader findings and caveats from the paper: An association between a missense DCLRE1C variant and V-gene and J-gene trimming of TCR beta chains was found in a later genetic analysis and replicated in an independent cohort. Because some donors lacked HLA typing at each locus, the association tests relied only on the typed subset. CMV serostatus was the only immune exposure information available for the cohort. In a later analysis, several top co-occurrence clusters were reported to appear linked to parvovirus B19, influenza, CMV and Epstein-Barr virus. Only TCR beta chains were sequenced in this cohort, and the absence of alpha or paired-chain data limited detectable features. In the study, 150 to 200 TCR beta chains were listed as associated with cytomegalovirus. The 87-base-pair reads could not distinguish some IMGT-functional V segments, including TRBV6-2 and TRBV6-3, so those segments were excluded. In an earlier analysis of around 600 of the donors, most TCR beta V segments appeared in productive rearrangements about 87% or about 30% of the time, broadly matching IMGT annotations. Linkage disequilibrium might explain the correlated functional status among segregating V segments, but an unknown experimental factor could not be ruled out. A later analysis found that HLA-associated TCR beta chains were more clonally expanded and had lower generation probabilities than equally common non-associated chains. Presence/absence analyses assumed roughly uniform sequencing depth across donors, an assumption that may not hold. A cluster of highly shared sequence variants was judged likely to represent a technical artifact of the sequencing pipeline. In both the original and validation cohorts, the classifier was reported to diagnose cytomegalovirus status with high specificity and sensitivity. The authors suggested that the approach could potentially be generalized to other disease states and immunological phenotypes. In a later analysis, TCR association rates were found to vary across HLA loci, with the most associated TCRs seen for DRB1 alleles and the fewest for HLA-C alleles. Strong co-occurrence of HLA alleles, especially DR and DQ, made assigning TCR associations to individual alleles difficult. A further reported finding was that TCR beta sequences accurately predicted the HLA-A and HLA-B alleles for most subjects in the first cohort. Because counts were too low, around 18 rarely observed V segments, including chromosome 9 orphons, were left out of the earlier analysis of 500 to 650 of the donors. According to a later analysis, most CMV-associated TCR beta chains appeared to be HLA-restricted, and the HLA associations seemed to be driven largely by CMV exposure. While some public TCRs were present in many individuals, most TCR sequences turned up only very rarely across donors. Three of the identified cytomegalovirus-associated TCR beta chains were confirmed in vitro to be specific for cytomegalovirus antigens. At a false discovery rate of 0.05, a later analysis linked around 17,000 TCR beta sequences to specific HLA alleles. According to a later genetic analysis, donors in an Asian-associated ancestry cluster had fewer N-insertions in productive TCRs than the roughly 700-donor mean.

In total, roughly 670 healthy bone marrow donors made up the cohort. All cohort members were sampled while nominally healthy, although unrecorded immune exposures were likely present. The donor tested CMV seronegative and was one of the 352 seronegative cohort members. Every donor gave a peripheral blood sample, and the peripheral blood mononuclear cells from that sample were used for TCR beta sequencing. The Qiagen DNeasy Blood Extraction Kit was used to extract genomic DNA from the blood cell samples. In regard to this clone: Which antigen it targets is not known. Within one base of it there is no much larger clone, and no base qualities were kept.

The chain uses TRBV6-5 and TRBJ1-2, with the D gene uncertain. Sequencing was done on a sample of PBMCs. This receptor was taken from a woman between 18 and 29 years old in good health and CMV-seronegative. The DNA sequence is as follows: TGTGCCACCGGGGATTCGACCTATGGCTACACCTTC. Its coded protein is CATGDSTYGYTF.